The present T cell receptor (beta chain) was sequenced within a study of CD8+CD57+ T cells in acquired aplastic anemia. Study background: The mean DNA yield obtained from sorted CD4+ and CD8+ cells came to 3.2 ug. Study-level results: Patients and controls turned out to have 25 to 30 CD8+ CDR3 sequences in common.

Patients chosen for sequencing had CD8+CD57+ cells that had expanded, as shown by flow cytometry. Untreated patients provided the blood samples, with no therapy given before sampling. The use of genomic DNA as template underpinned the TCR beta VDJ and CDR3 profiling. TCRdb independently ran MiXCR on the reads; one entry per CDR3 protein. In the table there are fewer than 85,000 distinct CDR3 sequences, roughly two thirds of which are singletons. This clonotype was observed a handful of times. Its specificity is unknown. The sequenced sample was sorted CD4+, CD8+, or CD8+CD57+ T cells (not recorded which) from PBMCs. The sequence derives from a human donor with aplastic anemia.

CDR3 protein: CASSLDSSTGTQYF. CDR3 DNA: TGTGCCAGCAGCTTAGATAGCAGCACGGGGACCCAGTACTTC. The chain uses TRBV7-9 and TRBJ2-5; D not resolved. CDR1 and CDR2 (germline): SEHNR, FQNEAQ (reference sequence). This CDR3 region has 14 residues. V was shortened by 1 base and J by 7 bases, with 13 bases between the two germline ends. The variable domain in full, with the rest retrieved from reference TRBV7-9 and TRBJ2-5, is DTGVSQNPRHKITKRGQNVTFRCDPISEHNRLYWYRQTLGQGPEFLTYFQNEAQLEKSRLLSDRFSAERPKGSFSTLEIQRTEQGDSAMYLCASSLDSSTGTQYFGPGTRLLVL.